This T cell receptor (beta chain) was observed in a study of T cell responses to AZD1222 COVID-19 vaccine. Clones were sequenced by immunoSEQ multiplex PCR, and TCRdb holds only the in-frame ones, with some missing. This table has approximately 200,000 clones, about 93% appearing once. The CDR3 sequence is 13 residues long. Trimming took 9 bases from V and 5 from J, leaving 16 bases between them. Looked up from germline, CDR1 is SNHLY and CDR2 is FYNNEI. Sequences were derived from peripheral blood, sampled 28 days after the second AZD1222 dose. The TCR originated in an adult who received the AZD1222 COVID-19 vaccine. The chain couples TRBV2 to TRBJ2-5; no firm D call. The CDR3 DNA sequence: TGTGCCAGTGTACTGGGCCTCGCTGAGACCCAGTACTTC. This translates into CASVLGLAETQYF.